This entry lists 24 T cell receptor beta chains sequenced from one sample in a study of T cell changes during pregnancy in multiple sclerosis. Sequencing used immunoSEQ multiplex PCR; TCRdb keeps in-frame clones, though not all of them. In the table there are fewer than 110,000 clones, 75% to 95% of which are singletons. The specimen was peripheral blood, collected in the second trimester of pregnancy. The source is a female donor with multiple sclerosis, enrolled in a pregnancy study.

The CDR3 region is CAWNRGGTYEQYF. For the CDR3, the DNA is TGTGCCTGGAACAGGGGTGGGACCTACGAGCAGTACTTC. The chain combines TRBV30 with TRBJ2-7; 7 bases fit TRBD1. Germline CDR1 is GTSNPN and CDR2 is SVGIG (reference sequence). CDR3 length: 13 residues. Trimming took 4 bases from V and 2 from J; bases not matched to a gene: 5.

V gene TRBV28 combines with J gene TRBJ2-2, with 7 bases matching TRBD2. This CDR3 is 12 amino acids long. V dropped 11 bases and J dropped 3; count of bases not matched to a gene: 3. Germline V gives CDR1 MDHEN, CDR2 SYDVKM. In DNA, the CDR3 is TGTGCCTGTGGGGGGGACACCGGGGAGCTGTTTTTT. It encodes CACGGDTGELFF.

The V call is TRBV7-9, the J call TRBJ1-2, with 8 bases lining up with TRBD1. CDR1 and CDR2 (germline): SEHNR, FQNEAQ (reference sequence). V lost 0 bases, J lost 6 bases, and 12 bases stayed unmatched. The CDR3 has 17 residues. The CDR3 loop is CASSLALTLTGADGYTF. Here the CDR3 DNA reads TGTGCCAGCAGCTTAGCGCTAACCCTGACAGGGGCGGATGGCTACACCTTC.

In this sample, this clone turned up once. This chain uses TRBV6-6 with TRBJ2-3, with 12 bases identical to TRBD2. Germline V gene data show CDR1 as MNHNY and CDR2 as SVGAGI (reference sequence). CDR3 length: 15 residues. Trimming at V came to 6 bases and at J to 5 bases, leaving 6 bases not matched to a gene. CDR3 residues: CASRARTSGIDTQYF. Here the CDR3 DNA reads TGTGCCAGCAGGGCCCGGACTAGCGGGATAGATACGCAGTATTTT.

The chain employs TRBV20-1 and TRBJ2-2, with a possible D match to TRBD1 (5 bases). This CDR3 region has 11 residues. With 5 bases removed from V and 6 bases from J, the gap between germline ends came to 7 bases. In germline, CDR1 is DFQATT, CDR2 SNEGSKA (reference sequence). The chain's CDR3 is CSAQGAGELFF. The CDR3 coding sequence is TGCAGTGCTCAGGGCGCCGGGGAGCTGTTTTTT.

The V and J genes are TRBV6-1 and TRBJ1-6, with D unclear. Germline-derived CDR1 and CDR2 are MNHNS and SASEGT. This CDR3 contains 13 residues. Trimming removed 2 bases at V and 8 bases at J, with 7 bases between. The CDR3 DNA reads TGTGCCAGCAGTGAACTGACTTATTCACCCCTCCACTTT. It is translated as CASSELTYSPLHF.

The chain carries TRBV28 and TRBJ2-5; 8 bases fit TRBD1. V lost 8 bases and J lost 2; bases outside the gene matches: 10. CDR1 MDHEN and CDR2 SYDVKM come from the germline V gene. The CDR3 runs to 15 residues. The DNA of the CDR3 is TGTGCCAGCCGCACTACTCACAGGGGGCAAGAGACCCAGTACTTC. It yields the protein CASRTTHRGQETQYF.

This chain connects TRBV6-6 to TRBJ2-1; 10 bases are shared with TRBD2. V was pared by 8 bases and J by 3 bases, with 7 bases of the junction left unmatched. Germline V lookup: CDR1 MNHNY, CDR2 SVGAGI (reference sequence). The CDR3 is 15 residues long. In nucleotides, the CDR3 is TGTGCCAGCGGAAATCTAGCGGGGGTCTACAATGAGCAGTTCTTC. Encoded protein: CASGNLAGVYNEQFF.

The chain links TRBV28 to TRBJ2-2, with TRBD1 matching over 9 bases. The CDR3 sequence is 19 residues long. V lost 8 bases and J lost 3; bases outside the gene matches: 19. Germline V gene sequence: CDR1 MDHEN, CDR2 SYDVKM. CDR3 sequence reads: CASLDPTPAGQGYTGELFF. The CDR3 coding sequence is TGTGCCAGCCTGGACCCCACTCCGGCCGGACAGGGGTACACCGGGGAGCTGTTTTTT.

This chain uses TRBV27 with TRBJ2-3, with 8 bases identical to TRBD2. V was clipped by 8 bases and J by 6 bases; unmatched bases: 16. The CDR3 runs 16 residues. CDR1 MNHEY and CDR2 SMNVEV come from the germline V gene (reference sequence). The CDR3 reads CASGPTGTRIRDTQYF. The DNA for the CDR3 is TGTGCCAGCGGCCCCACCGGGACTAGGATTAGGGATACGCAGTATTTT.

This sequence joins TRBV5-1 and TRBJ2-5, with TRBD2 identical over 7 bases. The germline V gene encodes CDR1 SGHRS and CDR2 YFSETQ. Trimming cost V 4 bases and J 7 bases; bases outside gene matches: 13. The CDR3 sequence is 15 residues long. CDR3 region: CASSAGTTRSGTQYF. The CDR3 region has the DNA TGCGCCAGCAGCGCAGGGACTACCCGTTCGGGGACCCAGTACTTC.

The genes are TRBV11-1 and TRBJ2-7; a weak D match, TRBD1 (6 bases). V was shortened by 5 bases and J by 5 bases, with 22 bases between the two germline ends. CDR3 length: 16 residues. CDR1 is SGHAT and CDR2 is FQDESV in the germline V gene (reference sequence). CDR3 amino acids: CASSLKPPTGHNEQYF. DNA for the CDR3: TGTGCCAGCAGCCTAAAGCCTCCGACAGGTCACAACGAGCAGTACTTC.

In its sample, this clone was seen a few times. The CDR3 loop is CAWSDTSENEQFF. The CDR3 nucleotides are TGTGCCTGGAGTGACACTAGCGAGAATGAGCAGTTCTTC. This chain uses TRBV30 with TRBJ2-1; 7 nucleotides align to TRBD2. J was trimmed by 7 bases and V by 1 base; bases with no gene match: 4. Germline values: CDR1 GTSNPN, CDR2 SVGIG (reference sequence). This CDR3 spans 13 amino acids.

The gene calls are TRBV7-2 and TRBJ1-1; D is undetermined. This CDR3 contains 11 residues. Looked up from germline, CDR1 is SGHTA and CDR2 is FQGNSA. V lost 5 bases and J 7 bases, leaving 8 bases between the germline ends. This chain's CDR3 is CASSLRGEAFF. DNA for the CDR3: TGTGCCAGCAGCCTACGAGGTGAAGCTTTCTTT.

The chain has TRBV28 and TRBJ2-7, with 12 bases matching TRBD2. The germline V gene encodes CDR1 MDHEN and CDR2 SYDVKM. After removal of 6 bases from V and 7 bases from J, the junction contained 10 bases not matched to a gene. The CDR3 is 15 amino acids. CDR3 sequence reads: CASSPPTSGSREQYF. In nucleotides, the CDR3 is TGTGCCAGCAGCCCCCCGACTAGCGGGAGTCGGGAGCAGTACTTC.

J is TRBJ1-4 and V is TRBV27; 7 bases are a match to TRBD1. After removal of 4 bases from V and 8 bases from J, the junction contained 10 bases not matched to a gene. This CDR3 has 15 amino acids. Germline V gene sequence: CDR1 MNHEY, CDR2 SMNVEV (reference sequence). The chain's CDR3 is CASSSSRGLREKLFF. The CDR3 region has the DNA TGTGCCAGCAGTTCCTCCAGGGGGTTGCGGGAAAAACTGTTTTTT.

V gene TRBV9 combines with J gene TRBJ2-3, with TRBD2 matching over 8 bases. The CDR3 length is 16 residues. Germline lookup yields CDR1 SGDLS and CDR2 YYNGEE. V was clipped by 0 bases and J by 2 bases; unmatched bases: 5. The CDR3 loop reads CASSVETSAPTDTQYF. CDR3 coding DNA: TGTGCCAGCAGCGTAGAGACTAGCGCCCCCACAGATACGCAGTATTTT.

The chain couples TRBV14 to TRBJ2-1; D remains unclear. The CDR3 sequence is 13 residues long. Germline CDR1 SGHDN, CDR2 FVKESK. Trimming stripped 1 base from V and 9 bases from J, with 10 bases between. CDR3 DNA: TGTGCCAGCAGCCAAGTGTCCTTAGCTGAGCAGTTCTTC. Its protein product is CASSQVSLAEQFF.

The chain combines TRBV19 with TRBJ2-5; 9 positions match TRBD1. CDR3 length: 15 amino acids. From germline, CDR1 is LNHDA and CDR2 SQIVND (reference sequence). Losses at the gene ends were 4 bases for V and 3 bases for J; bases not matched to a gene: 6. The CDR3 DNA is TGTGCCAGTAGTACCGGGGACAGGGCTAAAGAGACCCAGTACTTC. Amino acid sequence: CASSTGDRAKETQYF.

This clone appeared once. The CDR3 region has the DNA TGTGCCAGCAGCGCAGGGGGACAGCTAACTGAAGCTTTCTTT. Residues: CASSAGGQLTEAFF. The chain combines TRBV2 with TRBJ1-1; 7 nucleotides agree with TRBD1. The trim removed 6 bases at V and 5 bases at J, leaving 9 bases unmatched. Germline loops: CDR1 SNHLY, CDR2 FYNNEI. The CDR3 has 14 residues.

The CDR3 here is CASSPVRDRVNTEAFF. The CDR3 coding sequence is TGTGCCAGCTCACCCGTCCGGGACAGGGTCAACACTGAAGCTTTCTTT. This chain uses TRBV18 with TRBJ1-1; TRBD1 matches at 9 bases. This CDR3 region has 16 residues. Per germline, CDR1 KGHSH and CDR2 LQKENI. Germline trimming cut 3 bases from V and 2 bases from J; bases unmatched to any gene: 7.

The chain combines TRBV28 with TRBJ1-1; D possibly corresponds to TRBD1 (5 bases). Germline CDR1 reads MDHEN; CDR2 reads SYDVKM. Trimming pared 2 bases from V and 3 bases from J, leaving 7 bases between. The CDR3 has 13 residues. For the CDR3, the DNA is TGTGCCAGCAGTTTAAGGGGCTACACTGAAGCTTTCTTT. This codes for CASSLRGYTEAFF.

The V call is TRBV7-9, the J call TRBJ2-7; 7 bases match TRBD1. This CDR3 region has 15 residues. Per germline, CDR1 SEHNR and CDR2 FQNEAQ (reference sequence). Trimming took 5 bases from V and 4 from J; bases not matched to a gene: 11. CDR3 amino acids: CASSESRDRRYEQYF. In DNA form, the CDR3 reads TGTGCCAGCAGCGAAAGCCGGGACAGAAGGTACGAGCAGTACTTC.

J is TRBJ1-5 and V is TRBV7-8; TRBD1 agrees at 9 bases. The CDR3 has 14 residues. Per germline, CDR1 SGHVS and CDR2 FQNEAQ. V gave up 3 bases and J gave up 7 bases; unmatched junction bases: 4. The CDR3 DNA sequence: TGTGCCAGCAGCTTGAGACAGGGGGGCCAGCCCCAGCATTTT. It encodes CASSLRQGGQPQHF.